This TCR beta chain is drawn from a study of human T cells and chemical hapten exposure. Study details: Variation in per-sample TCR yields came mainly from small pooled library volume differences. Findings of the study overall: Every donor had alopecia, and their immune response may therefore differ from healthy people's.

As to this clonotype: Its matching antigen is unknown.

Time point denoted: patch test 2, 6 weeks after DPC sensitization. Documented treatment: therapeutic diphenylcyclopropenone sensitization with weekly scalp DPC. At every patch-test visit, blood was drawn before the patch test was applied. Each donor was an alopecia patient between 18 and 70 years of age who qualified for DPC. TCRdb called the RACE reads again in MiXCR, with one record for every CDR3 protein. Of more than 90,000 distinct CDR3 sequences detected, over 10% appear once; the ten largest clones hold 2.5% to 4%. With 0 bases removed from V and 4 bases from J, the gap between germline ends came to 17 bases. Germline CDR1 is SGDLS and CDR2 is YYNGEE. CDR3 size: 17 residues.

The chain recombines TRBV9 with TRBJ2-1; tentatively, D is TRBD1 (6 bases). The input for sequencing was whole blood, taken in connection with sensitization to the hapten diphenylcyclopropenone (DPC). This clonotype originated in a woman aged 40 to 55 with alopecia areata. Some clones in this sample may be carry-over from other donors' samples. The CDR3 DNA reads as TGTGCCAGCAGCGTAGCTCCGGGGTGGCAGGGGTACAATGAGCAGTTCTTC. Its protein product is CASSVAPGWQGYNEQFF.